This T cell receptor beta chain was sequenced for a study of tumor-infiltrating lymphocytes in oesophageal squamous cell carcinoma. There are 16 residues in the CDR3. Trimming left V 1 base short and J 10 bases short, with 20 bases between. Germline loops: CDR1 SGHVS, CDR2 FNYEAQ. TCRdb reprocessed the PCR reads with MiXCR, giving one entry per CDR3 protein. In the table there are 15,000 to 20,000 distinct CDR3 sequences, about 51% of which are singletons. With respect to this clonotype: A much bigger clone sits one base away, suggesting this may be a read error.

The specimen was normal esophageal tissue next to the tumor. This clonotype was sampled from a female donor with esophageal squamous cell carcinoma. The chain uses TRBV7-6 and TRBJ2-1, with D perhaps being TRBD1 or TRBD2 (6 bases each). For the CDR3, the DNA is TGTGCCAGCAGCTTAGGAACAGGGACTTTTGCCTACGAGCAGTTCTTC. Its translation: CASSLGTGTFAYEQFF.